This T cell receptor beta chain was identified in a study of blood T cells in healthy people across ages. Study findings and constraints: Diversity of TCR beta per million T cells declined in a roughly linear way with age.

The study drew donors from healthy Caucasian individuals in Russia aged 6 to 90. For the second PCR, which ran for about 7 to 11 cycles, a sample-barcoded 5' primer and a J-beta primer mix were used. From the 5' RACE reads, TCRdb called clonotypes with MiXCR, one entry per CDR3 protein. The profile covers over 750,000 distinct CDR3 sequences, with around 25% appearing a single time and 9.4% taken by the ten largest. On this clonotype: Its antigen is undetermined.

Germline CDR1 is SGHVS and CDR2 is FQNEAQ. The ends lost 1 base at V and 4 bases at J; junction bases unmatched: 6. The CDR3 spans 15 residues. These same records also appear under a second study, on T cells of mothers and their children. That study reports: No clone of persistent microchimeric T cells was detected.

The chain employs TRBV7-8 and TRBJ2-7; 8 bases agree with TRBD1. The receptor was derived from a boy between 10 and 17 years old in good health. The sample was blood. In nucleotides, the CDR3 is TGTGCCAGCAGCTTAGTGGACAGGGCGAAATACGAGCAGTACTTC. This sequence encodes CASSLVDRAKYEQYF.